The clone carrying this T cell receptor beta chain was detected once. Its target is not known. Quantitative 5'-RACE with molecular barcodes produced the TCR beta libraries. TCRdb passed the 5' RACE reads through MiXCR, listing each CDR3 protein once. The sample consists of hundreds of thousands of distinct CDR3 sequences, approximately 30% of them appearing once. The data are from a study of CD8 T cells in ankylosing spondylitis. Overall study results and limits: Past studies reported some motif variants in reactive arthritis synovial fluid and blood. Disease-linked clones reportedly concentrated significantly in matched ankylosing spondylitis synovial fluid.

The clonotype originates from a male donor with ankylosing spondylitis or in good health (not recorded which). Sequenced: blood, either unsorted or a sorted T cell fraction (not recorded which).

CDR3 nucleotide sequence: TGTGCCAGCAGCTTAGCGGTGGGACAGGGTGCAGATACGCAGTATTTT. Translating gives CASSLAVGQGADTQYF. The genes are TRBV7-9 and TRBJ2-3; 9 bases agree with TRBD1. This CDR3 is built from 16 residues. V trimming: 0 bases; J trimming: 4 bases; junction bases outside the gene matches: 5. Germline V gene data show CDR1 as SEHNR and CDR2 as FQNEAQ (reference sequence).